This T cell receptor beta chain was found in a study of T cells in tuberculosis. Study background: Sequenced TCRs come from CD1B-GMM tetramer-binding T cells.

As to time point: new active TB diagnosis, blood taken before or within 7 days of starting treatment. CDR3 length: 14 residues. Whole-study findings and limits: Shorter CDR3-alpha in active tuberculosis partly drove smaller distances.

Clones were read by immunoSEQ multiplex PCR, and TCRdb kept only the in-frame ones, dropping some. The repertoire holds roughly 35,000 clones, with just over 90% as singletons. Points on this clone: Its target is unknown.

The sequences come from PBMCs, collected at tuberculosis diagnosis. This chain uses TRBV21-1 with TRBJ2-5; the table calls TRBD2, which could not be checked here. TRBV21-1 is flagged as a pseudogene. This clonotype was obtained from an adult with tuberculosis. Some clones in this sample may be carry-over from other donors' samples. CDR3 sequence reads: CASSGGLYQETQYF. The CDR3 nucleotides read TGTGCCAGCAGCGGGGGGTTGTACCAAGAGACCCAGTACTTC.